This T cell receptor (beta chain) appears in the sequencing data of a study of OX40 agonist ivuxolimab in advanced cancers. Study overall: Participants averaged 60 years of age (range 23 to 79) and were around 83% male. Findings and limits, study-wide: CD4+ and CD8+ blood T cells expanded clonally by week 6 at 0.1 to 3.0 mg/kg. Partly responding patients at 0.1-3.0 mg/kg showed some of the smallest clonal expansion.

The CDR3 runs 17 residues. V trimming: 2 bases; J trimming: 4 bases; junction bases outside the gene matches: 5. Germline CDR1 is MNHNS and CDR2 is SASEGT. Sequencing used immunoSEQ multiplex PCR; TCRdb keeps in-frame clones, though not all of them. In the table there are 35,000 to 45,000 clones, about 86% of which are singletons. As to this clone: Antigen: not known.

The chain has TRBV6-1 and TRBJ2-1; 13 bases are a match to TRBD2. The sample was CD4+ or CD8+ T cells sorted from blood, taken in a trial of the OX40 agonist ivuxolimab. This clonotype was obtained from an adult with an advanced solid tumor such as melanoma, head and neck, liver or kidney cancer. The CDR3 region has the DNA TGTGCCAGCAGTGAACTACTAGCGGGGGGGCAATACAATGAGCAGTTCTTC. Protein product: CASSELLAGGQYNEQFF.